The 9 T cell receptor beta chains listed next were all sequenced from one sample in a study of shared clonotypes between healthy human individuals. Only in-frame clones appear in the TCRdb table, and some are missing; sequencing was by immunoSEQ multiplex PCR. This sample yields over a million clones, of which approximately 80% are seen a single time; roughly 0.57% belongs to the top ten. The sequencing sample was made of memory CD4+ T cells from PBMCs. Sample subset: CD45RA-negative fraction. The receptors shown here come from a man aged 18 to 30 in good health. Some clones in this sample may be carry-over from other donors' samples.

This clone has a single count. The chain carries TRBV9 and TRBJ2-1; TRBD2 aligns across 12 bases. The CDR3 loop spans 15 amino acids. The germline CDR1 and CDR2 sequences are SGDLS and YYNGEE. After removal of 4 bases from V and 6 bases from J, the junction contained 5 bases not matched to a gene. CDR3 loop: CASSLRLAGVNEQFF. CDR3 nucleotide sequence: TGTGCCAGCAGCCTAAGACTAGCGGGAGTCAATGAGCAGTTCTTC.

The CDR3 DNA sequence: TGTGCCATCAGTGAAGTCGGGGAGAGCACTGAAGCTTTCTTT. This translates into CAISEVGESTEAFF. This chain uses TRBV10-3 with TRBJ1-1; D remains ambiguous. Trimming took off 3 bases at V and 4 bases at J, with 12 bases between the two ends. This CDR3 is built from 14 residues. Germline V CDR1 and CDR2: ENHRY, SYGVKD.

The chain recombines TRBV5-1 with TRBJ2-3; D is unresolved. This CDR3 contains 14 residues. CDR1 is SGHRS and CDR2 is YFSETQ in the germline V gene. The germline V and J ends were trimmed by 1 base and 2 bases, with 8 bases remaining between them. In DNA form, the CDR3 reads TGCGCCAGCAGCTTGCAAGGGTACACAGATACGCAGTATTTT. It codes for CASSLQGYTDTQYF.

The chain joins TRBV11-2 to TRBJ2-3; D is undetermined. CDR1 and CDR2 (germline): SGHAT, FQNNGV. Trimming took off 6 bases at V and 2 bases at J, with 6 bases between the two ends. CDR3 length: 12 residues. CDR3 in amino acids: CASRGDTDTQYF. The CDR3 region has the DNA TGTGCCAGCAGGGGCGACACAGATACGCAGTATTTT.

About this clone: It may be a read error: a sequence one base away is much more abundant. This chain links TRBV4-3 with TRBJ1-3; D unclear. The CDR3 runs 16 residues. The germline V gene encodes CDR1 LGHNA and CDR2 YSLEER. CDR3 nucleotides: TGCGCCGGCAGCCAAGGCGGTCCCGGAGTCGGAAACACCATATATTTT. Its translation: CAGSQGGPGVGNTIYF.

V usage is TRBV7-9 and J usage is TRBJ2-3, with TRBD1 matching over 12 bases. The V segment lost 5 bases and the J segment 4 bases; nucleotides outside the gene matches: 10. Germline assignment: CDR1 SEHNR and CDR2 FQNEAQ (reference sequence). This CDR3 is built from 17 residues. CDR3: CASSPGTGGLHSDTQYF. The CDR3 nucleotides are TGTGCCAGCAGCCCCGGGACAGGGGGCTTACACTCAGATACGCAGTATTTT. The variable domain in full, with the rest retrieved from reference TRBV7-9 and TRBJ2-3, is DTGVSQNPRHKITKRGQNVTFRCDPISEHNRLYWYRQTLGQGPEFLTYFQNEAQLEKSRLLSDRFSAERPKGSFSTLEIQRTEQGDSAMYLCASSPGTGGLHSDTQYFGPGTRLTVL.

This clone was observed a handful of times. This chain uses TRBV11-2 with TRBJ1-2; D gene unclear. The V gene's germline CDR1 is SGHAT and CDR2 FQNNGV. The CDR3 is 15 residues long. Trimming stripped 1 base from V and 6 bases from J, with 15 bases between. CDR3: CASSLVARARDGYTF. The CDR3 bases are TGTGCCAGCAGCTTAGTCGCCAGAGCAAGAGATGGCTACACCTTC.

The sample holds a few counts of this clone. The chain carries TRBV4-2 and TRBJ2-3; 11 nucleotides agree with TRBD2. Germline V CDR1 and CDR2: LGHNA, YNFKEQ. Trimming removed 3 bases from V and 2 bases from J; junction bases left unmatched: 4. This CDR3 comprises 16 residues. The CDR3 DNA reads TGTGCCAGCAGCCACCATAGCGGGAGGGACACAGATACGCAGTATTTT. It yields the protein CASSHHSGRDTDTQYF.

Here the CDR3 reads CASSFSRAYEQYF. For the CDR3, the DNA is TGTGCCAGCAGTTTTTCTCGGGCCTACGAGCAGTACTTC. The rearrangement joins TRBV28 to TRBJ2-7; D remains ambiguous. V gave up 3 bases and J gave up 2 bases, with 8 bases separating them. From germline, CDR1 is MDHEN and CDR2 SYDVKM. The CDR3 is 13 residues long. Complete variable domain (other parts from reference TRBV28 and TRBJ2-7): DVKVTQSSRYLVKRTGEKVFLECVQDMDHENMFWYRQDPGLGLRLIYFSYDVKMKEKGDIPEGYSVSREKKERFSLILESASTNQTSMYLCASSFSRAYEQYFGPGTRLTVT.